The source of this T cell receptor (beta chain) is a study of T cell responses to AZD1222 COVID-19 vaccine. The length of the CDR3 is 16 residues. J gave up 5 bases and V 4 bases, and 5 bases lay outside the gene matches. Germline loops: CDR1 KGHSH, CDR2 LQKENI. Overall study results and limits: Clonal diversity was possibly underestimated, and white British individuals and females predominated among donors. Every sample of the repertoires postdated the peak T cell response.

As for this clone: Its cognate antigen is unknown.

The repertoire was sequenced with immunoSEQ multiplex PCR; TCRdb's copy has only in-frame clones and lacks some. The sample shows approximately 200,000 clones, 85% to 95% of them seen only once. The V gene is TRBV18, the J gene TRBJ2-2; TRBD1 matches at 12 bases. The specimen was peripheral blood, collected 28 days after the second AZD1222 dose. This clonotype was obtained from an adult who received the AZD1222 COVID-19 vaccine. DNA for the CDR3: TGTGCCAGCTCACTGGGACAGGGGGCACGGACCGGGGAGCTGTTTTTT. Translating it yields CASSLGQGARTGELFF.